These 20 T cell receptor beta chains came from one sample sequenced in a study of T cell responses to AZD1222 COVID-19 vaccine. Produced via immunoSEQ multiplex PCR; TCRdb's table is partial and in-frame only. This table holds more than 90,000 clones, about 88% found once. The material sequenced was peripheral blood, taken on day 0 of AZD1222 vaccination. These receptors were taken from an adult in good health.

The V call is TRBV14, the J call TRBJ1-6; D gene unclear. Looked up from germline, CDR1 is SGHDN and CDR2 is FVKESK. CDR3 length: 14 residues. V lost 0 bases to trimming and J lost 10 bases, with 10 bases between them. Here the CDR3 DNA reads TGTGCCAGCAGCCAAGACAGTATCATGTCACCCCTCCACTTT. It is translated as CASSQDSIMSPLHF. Full variable domain (outside the CDR3, taken from reference TRBV14 and TRBJ1-6): EAGVTQFPSHSVIEKGQTVTLRCDPISGHDNLYWYRRVMGKEIKFLLHFVKESKQDESGMPNNRFLAERTGGTYSTLKVQPAELEDSGVYFCASSQDSIMSPLHFGNGTRLTVT.

V gene TRBV5-1 combines with J gene TRBJ1-2; D might be TRBD1 (5 bases). The germline CDR1 and CDR2 sequences are SGHRS and YFSETQ. There are 14 residues in the CDR3. V was shortened by 7 bases and J by 2 bases, with 15 bases between the two germline ends. CDR3 sequence (DNA): TGCGCCAGCTCCCCTGGACCAGGGAACTATGGCTACACCTTC. It yields the protein CASSPGPGNYGYTF.

This clone appeared a single time. The V and J genes are TRBV7-3 and TRBJ2-1; D is perhaps TRBD2 (6 bases). Germline V gene lookup returns CDR1 SGHTA and CDR2 FQGTGA. The V end lost 5 bases, the J end lost 9 bases, and 17 bases lay between the germline ends. The CDR3 loop spans 14 amino acids. CDR3 protein: CASSPPAGTGEQFF. CDR3 in DNA: TGTGCCAGCAGCCCACCGGCGGGGACGGGTGAGCAGTTCTTC.

The J gene is TRBJ1-2, the V gene TRBV12-3 or TRBV12-4; D uncertain. The CDR3 is made up of 12 amino acids. The V gene lost 1 base and the J gene lost 5 bases, with 5 bases spanning the gap. DNA for the CDR3: TGTGCCAGCAGTTTAGGTAGATATGGCTACACCTTC. Amino acids: CASSLGRYGYTF.

The chain is built from TRBV29-1 and TRBJ2-1; TRBD1 might be the D (5 bases). Trimming cost V 1 base and J 5 bases, with 9 bases left between them. Germline V gives CDR1 SQVTM, CDR2 ANQGSEA. The CDR3 is made up of 13 amino acids. This CDR3 is CSVEGQRNNEQFF. The CDR3 nucleotides read TGCAGCGTTGAAGGACAGCGTAACAATGAGCAGTTCTTC.

The CDR3 loop reads CASSLSGLNVVDGYTF. CDR3 coding DNA: TGCGCCAGCAGCTTGAGTGGTCTCAACGTAGTCGACGGCTACACCTTC. The chain combines TRBV5-1 with TRBJ1-2; D ambiguous. Germline values: CDR1 SGHRS, CDR2 YFSETQ. The CDR3 runs 16 residues. Trimming removed 1 base from V and 8 bases from J, with 21 bases in between.

This chain joins TRBV12-3 or TRBV12-4 and TRBJ1-2; 8 nucleotides match TRBD1. V trimming: 5 bases; J trimming: 3 bases; junction bases outside the gene matches: 2. The CDR3 covers 13 residues. This CDR3 is CASSPDRDYGYTF. The CDR3 DNA follows: TGTGCCAGCAGTCCGGACAGGGACTATGGCTACACCTTC.

The J gene is TRBJ1-6, the V gene TRBV28; maybe TRBD1 (6 bases). The V end lost 7 bases, the J end lost 7 bases, and 20 bases lay between the germline ends. CDR1 and CDR2 from the germline V gene are MDHEN and SYDVKM. This CDR3 is 16 amino acids long. The CDR3 region has the DNA TGTGCCAGCAAGGGGGGGGGCGCCAGGAAAAATTCACCCCTCCACTTT. This translates into CASKGGGARKNSPLHF.

V is TRBV30 and J is TRBJ1-1; 7 positions agree with TRBD1. Germline V gives CDR1 GTSNPN, CDR2 SVGIG (reference sequence). The length of the CDR3 is 13 residues. The ends lost 3 bases at V and 4 bases at J; junction bases unmatched: 5. Written as DNA, the CDR3 is TGTGCCTGGAGCCGACAGGGAGGCACTGAAGCTTTCTTT. It codes for CAWSRQGGTEAFF.

The chain employs TRBV5-8 and TRBJ2-1; a weak D match, TRBD2 (6 bases). V lost 0 bases and J lost 1, with 8 bases in between. The V gene's germline CDR1 is SGHTS and CDR2 YDEGEE. There are 15 residues in the CDR3. The CDR3 DNA sequence: TGTGCCAGCAGCTTGGGGGGGGAATCCTACAATGAGCAGTTCTTC. This sequence encodes CASSLGGESYNEQFF. The variable domain in full, with the rest retrieved from reference TRBV5-8 and TRBJ2-1, is EAGVTQSPTHLIKTRGQQATLRCSPISGHTSVYWYQQALGLGLQFLLWYDEGEERNRGNFPPRFSGRQFPNYSSELNVNALELEDSALYLCASSLGGESYNEQFFGPGTRLTVL.

This chain connects TRBV6-6 to TRBJ1-2; 7 bases match TRBD1. The CDR3 runs to 13 residues. The germline CDR1 and CDR2 sequences are MNHNY and SVGAGI (reference sequence). J gave up 8 bases and V 1 base, and 4 bases lay outside the gene matches. The CDR3 nucleotides read TGTGCCAGCAGTTACTGGGCAGGGGGAGGCTACACCTTC. Its translation: CASSYWAGGGYTF.

This sequence joins TRBV7-2 and TRBJ1-5, with D maybe TRBD1 (5 bases). Between the trimmed V and J ends, which lost 2 bases and 1 base, there was a span of 9 bases. The length of the CDR3 is 15 residues. Per the germline V gene, CDR1 is SGHTA and CDR2 is FQGNSA. Written as DNA, the CDR3 is TGTGCCAGCAGCTTATTTGGGGGAAGCAATCAGCCCCAGCATTTT. Encoded protein: CASSLFGGSNQPQHF.

The chain carries TRBV6-5 and TRBJ1-5; no reliable D call. Germline CDR1 and CDR2: MNHEY and SVGAGI. The CDR3 has 13 amino acids. The germline V and J ends were trimmed by 9 bases and 4 bases, with 13 bases remaining between them. CDR3 nucleotides: TGTGCCAGGTTCGGAGAGAGAAATCAGCCCCAGCATTTT. This encodes CARFGERNQPQHF.

With respect to this clone: This CDR3 is also generated by other DNA sequences in the sample. V is TRBV12-3 or TRBV12-4 and J is TRBJ1-2; D perhaps matches TRBD1 (5 bases). Trimming pared 3 bases from V and 4 bases from J, leaving 9 bases between. The CDR3 runs 13 residues. The CDR3: CASSFRGPYGYTF. CDR3 nucleotide sequence: TGTGCCAGCAGTTTCCGGGGACCCTATGGCTACACCTTC.

The chain combines TRBV2 with TRBJ2-3; 13 bases are a match to TRBD2. CDR1 is SNHLY, CDR2 FYNNEI, per germline. V was clipped by 6 bases and J by 4 bases; unmatched bases: 7. The CDR3 spans 16 residues. In DNA, the CDR3 is TGTGCCAGCAGGAAGGGACTAGCGGGATACTCAGATACGCAGTATTTT. Its protein product is CASRKGLAGYSDTQYF.

This clone showed up just once. Here the CDR3 DNA reads TGTGCCAGCAGCTTCCGGGACACACGAAATGAAAAACTGTTTTTT. This translates into CASSFRDTRNEKLFF. This chain connects TRBV5-8 to TRBJ1-4, with D possibly matching TRBD1 (6 bases). Germline V lookup: CDR1 SGHTS, CDR2 YDEGEE. The CDR3 extends over 15 amino acids. Between the trimmed V and J ends, which lost 2 bases and 5 bases, there was a span of 13 bases.

J is TRBJ1-2 and V is TRBV19, with D hard to call. This CDR3 comprises 12 residues. The V gene lost 5 bases and the J gene lost 4 bases, with 8 bases spanning the gap. Germline V lookup: CDR1 LNHDA, CDR2 SQIVND (reference sequence). DNA of the CDR3: TGTGCCAGTAGTGTCTACTTCTATGGCTACACCTTC. It codes for CASSVYFYGYTF. Together with reference TRBV19 and TRBJ1-2, the CDR3 gives the full variable domain: DGGITQSPKYLFRKEGQNVTLSCEQNLNHDAMYWYRQDPGQGLRLIYYSQIVNDFQKGDIAEGYSVSREKKESFPLTVTSAQKNPTAFYLCASSVYFYGYTFGSGTRLTVV.

The genes are TRBV6-6 and TRBJ1-3; 8 positions agree with TRBD1. Germline values: CDR1 MNHNY, CDR2 SVGAGI (reference sequence). V dropped 6 bases and J dropped 5; count of bases not matched to a gene: 12. CDR3 length: 16 amino acids. The CDR3 region is CASSARTGGNRNTIYF. The CDR3 DNA follows: TGTGCCAGCAGCGCCCGAACAGGGGGTAATCGAAACACCATATATTTT.

This clone was seen a few times. The J gene is TRBJ2-3, the V gene TRBV7-6; 7 nucleotides align to TRBD1. This CDR3 is 15 amino acids long. Germline-derived CDR1 and CDR2 are SGHVS and FNYEAQ. V dropped 1 base and J dropped 1; count of bases not matched to a gene: 2. In DNA form, the CDR3 reads TGTGCCAGCAGCTTAGGAGGGGGCCGCACAGATACGCAGTATTTT. Protein product: CASSLGGGRTDTQYF.

In this sample, this clone turned up once. This chain connects TRBV30 to TRBJ1-1; D call uncertain. Trimming removed 0 bases at V and 5 bases at J, with 7 bases between. The CDR3 covers 12 residues. Germline loops: CDR1 GTSNPN, CDR2 SVGIG (reference sequence). The CDR3 is CAWSVQVTEAFF. The CDR3 bases are TGTGCCTGGAGTGTACAAGTAACTGAAGCTTTCTTT.